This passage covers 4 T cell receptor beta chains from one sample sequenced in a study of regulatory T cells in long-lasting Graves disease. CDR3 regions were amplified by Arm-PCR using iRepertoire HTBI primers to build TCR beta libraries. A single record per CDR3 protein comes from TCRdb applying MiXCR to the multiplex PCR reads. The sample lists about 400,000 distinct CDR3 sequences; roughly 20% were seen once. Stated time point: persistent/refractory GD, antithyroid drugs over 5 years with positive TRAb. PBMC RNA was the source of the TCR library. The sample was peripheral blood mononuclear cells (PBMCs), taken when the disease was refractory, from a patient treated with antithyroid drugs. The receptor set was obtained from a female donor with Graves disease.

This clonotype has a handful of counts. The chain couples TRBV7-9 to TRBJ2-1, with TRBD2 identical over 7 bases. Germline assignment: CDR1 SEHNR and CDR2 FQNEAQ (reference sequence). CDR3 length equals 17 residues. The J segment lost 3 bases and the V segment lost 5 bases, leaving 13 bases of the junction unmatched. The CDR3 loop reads CASSRGVSASGYNEQFF. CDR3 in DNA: TGTGCCAGCAGCCGAGGGGTTTCGGCTAGCGGCTACAATGAGCAGTTCTTC. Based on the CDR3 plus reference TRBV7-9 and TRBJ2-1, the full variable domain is DTGVSQNPRHKITKRGQNVTFRCDPISEHNRLYWYRQTLGQGPEFLTYFQNEAQLEKSRLLSDRFSAERPKGSFSTLEIQRTEQGDSAMYLCASSRGVSASGYNEQFFGPGTRLTVL.

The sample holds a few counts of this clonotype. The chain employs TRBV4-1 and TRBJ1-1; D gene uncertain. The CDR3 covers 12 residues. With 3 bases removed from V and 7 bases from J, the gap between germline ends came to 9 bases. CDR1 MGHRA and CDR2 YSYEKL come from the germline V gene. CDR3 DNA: TGCGCCAGCAGCCACCAGGAAGATGAAGCTTTCTTT. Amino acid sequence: CASSHQEDEAFF.

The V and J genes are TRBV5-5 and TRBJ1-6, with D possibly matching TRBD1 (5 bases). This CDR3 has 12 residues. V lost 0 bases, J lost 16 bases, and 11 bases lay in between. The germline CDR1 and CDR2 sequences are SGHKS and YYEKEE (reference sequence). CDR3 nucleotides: TGTGCCAGCAGCTTGGTTCAGGGAGCTCTCCACTTT. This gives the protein CASSLVQGALHF. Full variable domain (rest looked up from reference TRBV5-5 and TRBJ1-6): DAGVTQSPTHLIKTRGQQVTLRCSPISGHKSVSWYQQVLGQGPQFIFQYYEKEERGRGNFPDRFSARQFPNYSSELNVNALLLGDSALYLCASSLVQGALHFGNGTRLTVT.

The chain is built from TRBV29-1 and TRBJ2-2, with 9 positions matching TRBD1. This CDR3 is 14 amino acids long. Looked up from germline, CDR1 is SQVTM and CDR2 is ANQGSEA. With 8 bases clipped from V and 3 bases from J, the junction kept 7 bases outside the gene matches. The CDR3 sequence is CSTPGTGYTGELFF. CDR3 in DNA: TGCAGCACCCCCGGGACAGGGTACACCGGGGAGCTGTTTTTT.